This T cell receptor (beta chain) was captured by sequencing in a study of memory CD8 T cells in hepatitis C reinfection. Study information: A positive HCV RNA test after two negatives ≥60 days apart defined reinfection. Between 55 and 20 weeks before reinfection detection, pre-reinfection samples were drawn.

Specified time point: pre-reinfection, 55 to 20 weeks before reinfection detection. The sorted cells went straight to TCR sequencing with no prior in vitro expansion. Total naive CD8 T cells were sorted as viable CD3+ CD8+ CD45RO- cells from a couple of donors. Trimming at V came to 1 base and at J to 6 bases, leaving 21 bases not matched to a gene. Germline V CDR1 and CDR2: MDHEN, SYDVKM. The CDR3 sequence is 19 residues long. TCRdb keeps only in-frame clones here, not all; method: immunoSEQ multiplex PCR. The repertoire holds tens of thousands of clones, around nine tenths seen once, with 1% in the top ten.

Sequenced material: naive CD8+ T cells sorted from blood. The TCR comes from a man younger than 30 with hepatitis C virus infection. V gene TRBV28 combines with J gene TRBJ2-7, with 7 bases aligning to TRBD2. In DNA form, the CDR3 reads TGTGCCAGCAGTTTATTCACCCGAGAGAACTCGATAGCGGGCTTCGAGCAGTACTTC. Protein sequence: CASSLFTRENSIAGFEQYF.